This paragraph reports one T cell receptor (beta chain). The data were obtained in a study of blood T cell repertoires in COVID-19. Study overall: Acute and convalescent COVID-19 samples came from the United States, Italy and Spain. T cells, B-cell-depleted T cells, or PBMCs supplied cDNA or gDNA.

With 0 bases clipped from V and 7 bases from J, the junction kept 7 bases outside the gene matches. This CDR3 comprises 16 residues. Germline CDR1 SGHRS, CDR2 YFSETQ. How the authors handled the data: Cell counts per sample came from amplifying reference gene primers. Produced via immunoSEQ multiplex PCR; TCRdb's table is partial and in-frame only. For V, J and clone size, that table is used; D and trimming come from the DNA. The table has 200,000 to 250,000 clones, 80% to 90% seen once. The TCR comes from a man in his forties with acute or convalescent COVID-19. Sequencing was performed on peripheral blood. The genes are TRBV5-1 and TRBJ2-2; 9 bases map to TRBD1. The CDR3 DNA follows: TGCGCCAGCAGCTTGGACGGACAGGGGACAGGCGGGGAGCTGTTTTTT. Translated, it gives CASSLDGQGTGGELFF.